This paragraph reports one T cell receptor beta chain. This clone was recorded only once. Its binding antigen is unknown. No base-level quality is on record; no much larger clone is a single base apart. These data belong to a study of shared clonotypes between healthy human individuals (dated by TCRdb to about 2020). Background for the entire study: The cohort comprised a couple of women and three men aged 18 to 49 years. Per donor, three plates each were used for CD4 naive and CD4 memory, two for CD8 naive, and one for CD8 memory. To estimate repertoire size and how much clonotypes are shared between individuals, the study performed deep sequencing of blood TCR repertoires from roughly five healthy adults. Libraries were prepared and TCR repertoires were sequenced by different laboratories using diverse techniques, in order to increase sequencing depth and limit assay-specific biases. Between about 0.94 and 8.9 billion PBMCs per donor were obtained by leukapheresis.

Healthy HIV-negative adults with no recently reported acute infections or vaccinations were included as donors. All donors were Caucasian adults living in Nashville, Tennessee, USA. CD4+ T cells were enriched by magnetic negative selection, after which naive cells were positively selected on CD45RA and the negative fraction was taken as the memory subset. Blood was collected by leukapheresis, and PBMCs were isolated by Ficoll-Histopaque density gradient centrifugation and then cryopreserved in liquid nitrogen vapor phase. Analytical flow cytometry was used to check the purity and quantity of each magnetically sorted T cell population. Genomic DNA was isolated from each sorted fraction and quantified by UV absorbance on a Nanodrop 2000c. Using the deep immunoSEQ assay, TCR CDR3 regions were amplified from genomic DNA by multiplex PCR. For each cell subset, the extracted genomic DNA was distributed evenly across all wells of several immunoSEQ 96-well plates, and each plate served as one replicate. For sorted subsets, each replicate PCR was loaded with roughly 0.2 ug genomic DNA, equivalent to 30,000 or so T cell genomes. Purified libraries were quantified with a Qubit 3.0 fluorometer, sized on a Bioanalyzer 2100, and re-quantified with the KAPA Library Quantification kit. Each immunoSEQ 96-well plate was sequenced on its own single-read 150-cycle Illumina NextSeq 550 flow cell. In the authors' own workflow: Because the immunoSEQ output included only junctional sequences and no quality scores, the filtering could not be the same as the filtering used for full-length reads. Sequences were annotated with PyIR, a Python wrapper for IgBLAST v1.9, and V/J genes and CDR3 were assigned using IMGT germline references. Reads were removed for weak V/J assignments (E-value above 1e-6), missing CDR3, stop codons, out-of-frame junctions, or ambiguous translated residues. A V3J clonotype was defined by an identical inferred V gene, J gene, and CDR3 amino acid sequence. To compute the percentage overlap between repertoires, the number of shared unique clonotypes was divided by the size of the smaller repertoire. RTK rarefaction, the Chao1 estimator, and Recon v2.1 estimates of unobserved clonotypes were used to assess repertoire richness. For all TCRbeta clonotypes obtained by the gDNA method from four donors, generation probabilities were computed with OLGA. Here the immuneACCESS table is served through TCRdb, limited to in-frame sequences with V and J called. Missing clones are a known gap in these copies; in checked studies unresolved V genes cover under half, and the rest lacks a known reason. That table supplies the V and J calls and clone size; D and trimming were determined from the DNA. The sample table lists over 2 million clones, 95% of them with a count of one. The ten largest clones capture roughly 0.13% of the sample.

Study-wide findings and limitations: Compared with non-shared clonotypes, the clonotypes found in all four sorted-subset donors had higher generation probabilities. Sharing across four donors was observed for about 5% of naive CD4, about 3.2% of naive CD8, 2% to 2.5% of memory CD4, and roughly 0.4% of memory CD8 clonotypes. Even with the large sequencing depth, rarefaction of the sorted-subset datasets indicated that sequencing was incomplete. The small number of donors limited the genetic and exposure-history diversity represented. Estimated clonotype richness was generally larger for naive than for memory subsets. Based on pairwise subsampling, the degree of clonotype sharing among donors was expected to be affected by sequencing depth. Sampling was restricted to blood, and TCR repertoires in tissues likely differ from the TCR repertoires found in blood.

CDR1 and CDR2, per the germline V gene, are SGHNT and YENEEA. V sheds 0 bases and J sheds 8 bases, leaving 17 bases between their ends. The CDR3 goes from the cysteine to the phenylalanine over 16 residues. The retained sequence is limited to the CDR3, 48 bases, with the frame set at the first base. The chain uses TRBV11-3 and TRBJ2-1; no D segment can be confidently identified. Specimen: naive CD4+ T cells sorted from blood. The cell subset or site label corresponds to: CD45RA+ positively selected. The TCR was taken from a man younger than 35 in good health. The nucleotides read TGTGCCAGCAGCTTAGATGGGAAGGAACCCCCCTATGAGCAGTTCTTC. It translates as CASSLDGKEPPYEQFF.